A single sample is the source of the 10 T cell receptor beta chains below, sequenced in a study of OX40 agonist ivuxolimab in advanced cancers. Library generation was performed with the immunoSEQ multiplex PCR assay. Held by TCRdb, this immuneACCESS table contains in-frame sequences only and omits some clones. Under half of the omission traces to an unresolved V gene where checked; the cause of the rest is unknown. For this sample the table gives some 98,000 clones, of which 85% to 95% were detected only once. 0.25% to 0.3% of the sample is held by the ten biggest clonotypes. The input for sequencing was CD4+ or CD8+ T cells sorted from blood, taken in a trial of the OX40 agonist ivuxolimab. Source of these receptors: an adult with an advanced solid tumor such as melanoma, head and neck, liver or kidney cancer.

This chain joins TRBV11-2 and TRBJ2-1; TRBD2 might be the D (6 bases). Germline V gives CDR1 SGHAT, CDR2 FQNNGV. The CDR3 is 16 residues long. V lost 5 bases and J 3 bases, leaving 17 bases between the germline ends. The CDR3 DNA follows: TGTGCCAGCAGCCTAAAGAGGGCTAGCGTCTACAATGAGCAGTTCTTC. It encodes CASSLKRASVYNEQFF.

The chain carries TRBV29-1 and TRBJ2-3, with TRBD1 matching over 9 bases. Unmatched junction bases numbered 15, after V lost 5 bases and J lost 0 bases. The CDR3 runs to 18 residues. The V gene's germline CDR1 is SQVTM and CDR2 ANQGSEA. CDR3 bases: TGCAGCGTTCCAAATAGGGACCGGGACAGGGACAGCACAGATACGCAGTATTTT. Translation gives CSVPNRDRDRDSTDTQYF.

The chain joins TRBV11-3 to TRBJ2-6; 7 bases map to TRBD2. This CDR3 region has 17 residues. V dropped 0 bases and J dropped 3; count of bases not matched to a gene: 5. Germline values: CDR1 SGHNT, CDR2 YENEEA. The chain's CDR3 is CASSLDRAGVGANVLTF. CDR3 bases: TGTGCCAGCAGCTTAGATCGCGCGGGGGTTGGGGCCAACGTCCTGACTTTC. The entire variable domain, with the rest obtained from reference TRBV11-3 and TRBJ2-6, is as follows: EAGVVQSPRYKIIEKKQPVAFWCNPISGHNTLYWYLQNLGQGPELLIRYENEEAVDDSQLPKDRFSAERLKGVDSTLKIQPAELGDSAVYLCASSLDRAGVGANVLTFGAGSRLTVL.

The rearrangement links TRBV5-1 to TRBJ2-3; D remains unclear. The germline CDR1 and CDR2 sequences are SGHRS and YFSETQ. The CDR3 contains 12 residues. The V and J ends lost 2 bases and 6 bases respectively, with 7 bases between them. The CDR3 DNA reads as TGCGCCAGCAGCTTCTTGTCCGATACGCAGTATTTT. This codes for CASSFLSDTQYF.

This chain uses TRBV2 with TRBJ2-4, with D maybe TRBD2 (6 bases). This CDR3 is built from 15 residues. Germline CDR1 SNHLY, CDR2 FYNNEI. Trimming removed 6 bases at V and 3 bases at J, with 15 bases between. CDR3 in DNA: TGTGCCAGCAGGGGGGGAGTCTCTTTCAAAAACATTCAGTACTTC. Translation: CASRGGVSFKNIQYF.

This chain connects TRBV7-2 to TRBJ2-3; 10 positions match TRBD2. Trimming removed 0 bases from V and 3 bases from J; junction bases left unmatched: 6. The CDR3 runs to 17 residues. Germline V gives CDR1 SGHTA, CDR2 FQGNSA. For the CDR3, the DNA is TGTGCCAGCAGCTTAGCGGAAGGACTAGCGGCGACAGATACGCAGTATTTT. This encodes CASSLAEGLAATDTQYF.

This rearrangement joins TRBV4-3 to TRBJ2-7; no reliable D call. The V and J ends lost 0 bases and 6 bases respectively, with 12 bases between them. Germline CDR1 LGHNA, CDR2 YSLEER. This CDR3 is 14 amino acids long. CDR3 residues: CASSQDSGSLEQYF. The CDR3 DNA reads TGCGCCAGCAGCCAAGATAGTGGGTCCCTCGAGCAGTACTTC.

The V gene is TRBV29-1, the J gene TRBJ1-1, with a possible D match to TRBD1 (6 bases). This CDR3 comprises 13 residues. V gave up 2 bases and J gave up 3 bases, with 10 bases separating them. The V gene's germline CDR1 is SQVTM and CDR2 ANQGSEA. CDR3 in amino acids: CSVESGGHTEAFF. The CDR3, as DNA: TGCAGCGTTGAATCCGGGGGCCACACTGAAGCTTTCTTT.

V usage is TRBV28 and J usage is TRBJ1-6; 8 nucleotides match TRBD1. The ends lost 6 bases at V and 5 bases at J; junction bases unmatched: 6. The length of the CDR3 is 15 residues. CDR1 is MDHEN and CDR2 is SYDVKM in the germline V gene. The CDR3 here is CASSGQGWDNSPLHF. Here the CDR3 DNA reads TGTGCCAGCAGCGGACAGGGTTGGGATAATTCACCCCTCCACTTT.

The chain uses TRBV6-1 and TRBJ1-1, with D hard to call. Germline CDR1 reads MNHNS; CDR2 reads SASEGT. The CDR3 is 15 residues long. Trimming took 1 base from V and 3 from J, leaving 12 bases between them. CDR3: CASSEEGYADTEAFF. CDR3 nucleotides: TGTGCCAGCAGTGAAGAAGGATATGCGGACACTGAAGCTTTCTTT.